The 26 T cell receptor beta chains listed next were all sequenced from one sample in a study of cytomegalovirus exposure and HLA in healthy donors. PCR involved 60 Vbeta and 13 Jbeta primers. Sequenced by immunoSEQ multiplex PCR; TCRdb stores in-frame clones only, minus some. The sample consists of 72,000 or so clones, approximately 60% of them appearing once. The source material was PBMCs. Source of these receptors: a woman between 50 and 59 years old in good health and CMV-seronegative.

CDR3 coding DNA: TGTGCCAGCAGTGAAGCAACTTATACAGGGGCAGATACGCAGTATTTT. Its protein is CASSEATYTGADTQYF. The chain employs TRBV2 and TRBJ2-3; 7 bases are shared with TRBD1. Germline V lookup: CDR1 SNHLY, CDR2 FYNNEI. With V trimmed by 0 bases and J by 4 bases, 7 bases remained unmatched. The CDR3 consists of 16 residues. Filled out from reference TRBV2 and TRBJ2-3, the complete variable domain reads EPEVTQTPSHQVTQMGQEVILRCVPISNHLYFYWYRQILGQKVEFLVSFYNNEISEKSEIFDDQFSVERPDGSNFTLKIRSTKLEDSAMYFCASSEATYTGADTQYFGPGTRLTVL.

The chain has TRBV28 and TRBJ2-7; 12 bases line up with TRBD2. The CDR3 totals 14 residues. CDR1 MDHEN and CDR2 SYDVKM come from the germline V gene. V lost 6 bases to trimming and J lost 4 bases; unmatched junction nucleotides: 4. The CDR3 DNA is TGTGCCAGCAGGACTAGCGGGAGTCGGTACGAGCAGTACTTC. Amino acids: CASRTSGSRYEQYF.

This clone is a singleton in its sample. V gene TRBV6-6 combines with J gene TRBJ2-3, with 7 bases identical to TRBD1. CDR3 length equals 13 residues. CDR1 MNHNY and CDR2 SVGAGI come from the germline V gene (reference sequence). V lost 1 base to trimming and J lost 7 bases; unmatched junction nucleotides: 2. The CDR3 coding sequence is TGTGCCAGCAGTTACTGGGACAGAAATACGCAGTATTTT. It translates to CASSYWDRNTQYF.

V usage is TRBV19 and J usage is TRBJ1-1; 7 positions agree with TRBD1. Germline CDR1 LNHDA, CDR2 SQIVND (reference sequence). J gave up 10 bases and V 5 bases, and 7 bases lay outside the gene matches. The CDR3 is 12 residues long. CDR3 in amino acids: CASSPRGEIAFF. In DNA, the CDR3 is TGTGCCAGTAGTCCCAGGGGGGAGATAGCTTTCTTT.

This sequence joins TRBV30 and TRBJ2-2; D may be TRBD2 (5 bases). Trimming stripped 2 bases from V and 7 bases from J, with 20 bases between. Germline CDR1 is GTSNPN and CDR2 is SVGIG (reference sequence). This CDR3 has 16 amino acids. CDR3 region: CAWSRSSRGPGGELFF. The CDR3, as DNA: TGTGCCTGGAGTCGCTCCAGTCGAGGGCCTGGCGGGGAGCTGTTTTTT.

The chain has TRBV9 and TRBJ1-3; D call uncertain. The CDR3 has 15 amino acids. V was shortened by 4 bases and J by 2 bases, with 13 bases between the two germline ends. Looked up from germline, CDR1 is SGDLS and CDR2 is YYNGEE. The chain's CDR3 is CASSSEGIPGNTIYF. The CDR3 nucleotides read TGTGCCAGCAGCTCAGAGGGAATCCCTGGAAACACCATATATTTT.

This clone occurred once. The V call is TRBV5-4, the J call TRBJ1-2, with 10 nucleotides matching TRBD1. This CDR3 has 16 residues. The junction had 13 bases not matched to a gene; V was cut back by 3 bases and J by 8 bases. CDR1 SGHNT and CDR2 YYREEE come from the germline V gene (reference sequence). CDR3 protein: CASSSKNRQGAGGYTF. The DNA of the CDR3 is TGTGCCAGCAGCTCCAAAAACCGACAGGGGGCCGGGGGCTACACCTTC.

The J gene is TRBJ2-3, the V gene TRBV5-1; 10 bases align to TRBD2. CDR3 length equals 16 residues. V was pared by 2 bases and J by 2 bases, with 5 bases of the junction left unmatched. The germline CDR1 and CDR2 sequences are SGHRS and YFSETQ. The CDR3 DNA reads as TGCGCCAGCAGCTTACTAGCGGGACAGAACACAGATACGCAGTATTTT. It is translated as CASSLLAGQNTDTQYF.

The chain links TRBV2 to TRBJ1-4; TRBD1 matches at 9 bases. The CDR3 extends over 15 amino acids. Germline-derived CDR1 and CDR2 are SNHLY and FYNNEI. Losses at the gene ends were 4 bases for V and 5 bases for J; bases not matched to a gene: 5. Here the CDR3 DNA reads TGTGCCAGCAGTGGCGGACAGGGGCGAAATGAAAAACTGTTTTTT. Translated, it gives CASSGGQGRNEKLFF. Variable domain in full (rest from reference TRBV2 and TRBJ1-4): EPEVTQTPSHQVTQMGQEVILRCVPISNHLYFYWYRQILGQKVEFLVSFYNNEISEKSEIFDDQFSVERPDGSNFTLKIRSTKLEDSAMYFCASSGGQGRNEKLFFGSGTQLSVL.

In this sample, this clone turned up once. V usage is TRBV1 and J usage is TRBJ2-7; the DNA was not used to check the table's D call, TRBD1. TRBV1 is listed as a pseudogene. This CDR3 is 16 amino acids long. The CDR3: CTSSQDITTLSYEQYF. The CDR3 nucleotides read TGCACCAGCAGCCAAGATATCACAACCCTTTCCTACGAGCAGTACTTC.

The chain couples TRBV7-3 to TRBJ1-5; weak D call: TRBD1 (6 bases). The CDR3 runs to 14 residues. Per the germline V gene, CDR1 is SGHTA and CDR2 is FQGTGA. Trimming stripped 6 bases from V and 6 bases from J, with 15 bases between. This CDR3 reads CASSSTGNSQPQHF. CDR3 nucleotides: TGTGCCAGCAGTTCAACAGGGAATTCTCAGCCCCAGCATTTT.

This chain connects TRBV7-9 to TRBJ2-2, with 13 bases lining up with TRBD2. Trimming cost V 5 bases and J 6 bases; bases outside gene matches: 12. There are 18 residues in the CDR3. Germline CDR1 SEHNR, CDR2 FQNEAQ (reference sequence). Written as DNA, the CDR3 is TGTGCCAGCAGCGCCCGGACTAGCGGGAGAGTAGGTGCCGGGGAGCTGTTTTTT. This codes for CASSARTSGRVGAGELFF. The full variable domain, with the rest looked up from reference TRBV7-9 and TRBJ2-2, is DTGVSQNPRHKITKRGQNVTFRCDPISEHNRLYWYRQTLGQGPEFLTYFQNEAQLEKSRLLSDRFSAERPKGSFSTLEIQRTEQGDSAMYLCASSARTSGRVGAGELFFGEGSRLTVL.

This clone ranks as medium-sized. CDR3 bases: TGCGCCAGCAGCTCACGGACTAGCGGAGAAAATGAGCAGTTCTTC. It encodes CASSSRTSGENEQFF. V usage is TRBV5-1 and J usage is TRBJ2-1; the match to TRBD2 covers 10 bases. The germline V gene has CDR1 SGHRS and CDR2 YFSETQ. Unmatched junction bases numbered 7, after V lost 3 bases and J lost 7 bases. This CDR3 region has 15 residues.

The V and J genes are TRBV2 and TRBJ1-5, with 9 nucleotides matching TRBD1. With V trimmed by 11 bases and J by 2 bases, 4 bases remained unmatched. The CDR3 contains 13 residues. Germline V CDR1 and CDR2: SNHLY, FYNNEI. The CDR3 region has the DNA TGTGCCGGTCGGACAGGGGGCAATCAGCCCCAGCATTTT. It codes for CAGRTGGNQPQHF.

As to this clone: Other nucleotide sequences from this sample produce the same CDR3. This chain uses TRBV18 with TRBJ1-5; the D gene is possibly TRBD1 (5 bases). V was cut by 3 bases and J by 4 bases, with 13 bases left in between. The CDR3 totals 15 residues. Per germline, CDR1 KGHSH and CDR2 LQKENI. The CDR3 sequence is CASSPSGQGNQPQHF. The CDR3 nucleotides are TGTGCCAGCTCACCGTCCGGGCAGGGTAATCAGCCCCAGCATTTT. The variable domain in full, completed from reference TRBV18 and TRBJ1-5, reads NAGVMQNPRHLVRRRGQEARLRCSPMKGHSHVYWYRQLPEEGLKFMVYLQKENIIDESGMPKERFSAEFPKEGPSILRIQQVVRGDSAAYFCASSPSGQGNQPQHFGDGTRLSIL.

The chain recombines TRBV28 with TRBJ2-2, with D uncertain. Trimming cost V 5 bases and J 2 bases, with 6 bases left between them. Per germline, CDR1 MDHEN and CDR2 SYDVKM. This CDR3 spans 13 amino acids. The CDR3 loop reads CASSVTNTGELFF. CDR3 nucleotides: TGTGCCAGCAGTGTCACAAACACCGGGGAGCTGTTTTTT.

The genes are TRBV10-3 and TRBJ1-5; D may be TRBD1 (6 bases). The ends were cut back, 8 bases at V and 2 bases at J, with 13 bases in the middle. This CDR3 has 14 residues. Germline V lookup: CDR1 ENHRY, CDR2 SYGVKD. CDR3 in DNA: TGTGCCATCGGACCACAGGGAGGCAATCAGCCCCAGCATTTT. This gives the protein CAIGPQGGNQPQHF.

The chain has TRBV5-1 and TRBJ2-5; D unclear. The CDR3 spans 15 residues. Germline assignment: CDR1 SGHRS and CDR2 YFSETQ. V was shortened by 1 base and J by 5 bases, with 15 bases between the two germline ends. DNA of the CDR3: TGCGCCAGCAGCTTGAATCCTGGCCCAAGTGAGACCCAGTACTTC. As protein: CASSLNPGPSETQYF.

The chain uses TRBV6-1 and TRBJ2-7; 7 positions match TRBD1. V lost 7 bases and J lost 0; bases outside the gene matches: 9. Germline V gene lookup returns CDR1 MNHNS and CDR2 SASEGT. The CDR3 consists of 15 residues. The CDR3 DNA reads as TGTGCCAGCAATTTGGACAGGCTAAGCTCCTACGAGCAGTACTTC. The encoded protein is CASNLDRLSSYEQYF.

The V gene is TRBV19, the J gene TRBJ2-7; 8 nucleotides align to TRBD2. V gave up 5 bases and J gave up 7 bases; unmatched junction bases: 7. CDR1 is LNHDA and CDR2 is SQIVND in the germline V gene (reference sequence). This CDR3 comprises 13 residues. The CDR3 sequence is CASSPTSGWEQYF. The CDR3 nucleotides read TGTGCCAGTAGTCCAACTAGCGGTTGGGAGCAGTACTTC. The full variable domain, completed using reference TRBV19 and TRBJ2-7, is DGGITQSPKYLFRKEGQNVTLSCEQNLNHDAMYWYRQDPGQGLRLIYYSQIVNDFQKGDIAEGYSVSREKKESFPLTVTSAQKNPTAFYLCASSPTSGWEQYFGPGTRLTVT.

A remark on this clone: Relative to the germline gene, one junction end is altered; a read error may explain this. The genes are TRBV7-6 and TRBJ2-1, with 9 positions matching TRBD2. The germline V gene encodes CDR1 SGHVS and CDR2 FNYEAQ. The length of the CDR3 is 15 residues. Here the CDR3 reads CASNLGLAGLGEQFF. For the CDR3, the DNA is TGTGCCAGCAACTTAGGGCTAGCGGGATTGGGGGAGCAGTTCTTC. The full variable domain, in which reference TRBV7-6 and TRBJ2-1 provide the parts outside the CDR3, is GAGVSQSPRYKVTKRGQDVALRCDPISGHVSLYWYRQALGQGPEFLTYFNYEAQQDKSGLPNDRFSAERPEGSISTLTIQRTEQRDSAMYRCASNLGLAGLGEQFFGPGTRLTVL.

The chain recombines TRBV5-1 with TRBJ1-1; 8 bases are shared with TRBD1. In germline, CDR1 is SGHRS, CDR2 YFSETQ. The CDR3 length is 15 residues. V dropped 4 bases and J dropped 8; count of bases not matched to a gene: 13. The CDR3 sequence: CASSKDRVDRGEAFF. In nucleotides, the CDR3 is TGCGCCAGCAGCAAGGACAGGGTCGATCGTGGGGAAGCTTTCTTT.

This clone was counted a few times. The chain uses TRBV27 and TRBJ1-3; no clear D. Trimming took 5 bases from V and 0 from J, leaving 14 bases between them. This CDR3 comprises 16 residues. Germline V CDR1 and CDR2: MNHEY, SMNVEV (reference sequence). The CDR3 nucleotides read TGTGCCAGCAGTCGTCTGGGCGCCGACTCTGGAAACACCATATATTTT. Protein sequence: CASSRLGADSGNTIYF.

This clone was detected only a few times. The chain recombines TRBV7-2 with TRBJ1-5; D may be TRBD1 (6 bases). The V and J ends lost 3 bases and 9 bases respectively, with 15 bases between them. From germline, CDR1 is SGHTA and CDR2 FQGNSA. The CDR3 totals 14 residues. The CDR3 DNA reads as TGTGCCAGCAGCTTGCCGGGGGGGCCCCGGCCCCAGCATTTT. Encoded protein: CASSLPGGPRPQHF.

The rearrangement joins TRBV10-3 to TRBJ1-2; D is ambiguous. CDR3 length: 14 amino acids. Germline lookup yields CDR1 ENHRY and CDR2 SYGVKD. V lost 3 bases and J lost 8, with 16 bases in between. CDR3: CAISDLATVGGYTF. Written as DNA, the CDR3 is TGTGCCATCAGTGATTTAGCGACGGTCGGGGGCTACACCTTC.

The rearrangement links TRBV9 to TRBJ1-1; 7 nucleotides match TRBD1. Germline V gene lookup returns CDR1 SGDLS and CDR2 YYNGEE. J gave up 7 bases and V 0 bases, and 6 bases lay outside the gene matches. CDR3 length: 14 residues. CDR3 DNA sequence: TGTGCCAGCAGCGTAGACAGGGGAAGGAGTGAAGCTTTCTTT. Translation: CASSVDRGRSEAFF.